What follows are 15 T cell receptor beta chains derived from one specimen sequenced in a study of CD8 T cells in Susac syndrome. An amount of RNA that ranged from roughly 0.5 to 1 ug was reverse transcribed with random hexamers. TCRdb independently ran MiXCR on the immunoSEQ multiplex PCR reads; one entry per CDR3 protein. Here the sample spans 170,000 or so distinct CDR3 sequences, 94% being singletons. The source material was CD4+ T cells from PBMCs. The receptor set was obtained from a human donor with Susac syndrome.

The chain recombines TRBV4-3 with TRBJ1-5, with D possibly being TRBD1 (5 bases). Germline V gives CDR1 LGHNA, CDR2 YSLEER. The CDR3 extends over 13 amino acids. V gave up 0 bases and J gave up 7 bases, with 7 bases separating them. CDR3 sequence: CASSQDQGQPQHF. The CDR3, as DNA: TGCGCCAGCAGCCAAGACCAGGGCCAGCCCCAGCATTTT.

V gene TRBV12-3 or TRBV12-4 combines with J gene TRBJ2-1; 8 bases line up with TRBD2. V trimming: 8 bases; J trimming: 4 bases; junction bases outside the gene matches: 7. The CDR3 extends over 14 amino acids. The DNA for the CDR3 is TGTGCCAGCCTCGGGGGGGGCGAATACAATGAGCAGTTCTTC. Protein: CASLGGGEYNEQFF.

V gene TRBV20-1 combines with J gene TRBJ1-5; perhaps TRBD1 as D (5 bases). Germline CDR1 DFQATT, CDR2 SNEGSKA (reference sequence). The CDR3 runs 14 residues. V gave up 0 bases and J gave up 7 bases, with 13 bases separating them. DNA for the CDR3: TGCAGTGCTAGAGATGGGGGGTCCGGGCAGCCCCAGCATTTT. This translates into CSARDGGSGQPQHF.

The chain has TRBV6-5 and TRBJ1-6; D gene ambiguous. This CDR3 is 14 amino acids long. V was cut by 7 bases and J by 8 bases, with 15 bases left in between. CDR1 is MNHEY, CDR2 SVGAGI, per germline. CDR3 in amino acids: CASNFGQADSPLHF. The CDR3, as DNA: TGTGCCAGCAACTTCGGGCAGGCGGATTCACCCCTCCACTTT.

This clonotype was found once. The chain has TRBV9 and TRBJ2-1; 14 positions match TRBD2. V shed 4 bases, J shed 8 bases, and the junction held 8 bases outside the gene matches. The germline V gene encodes CDR1 SGDLS and CDR2 YYNGEE. The CDR3 totals 16 residues. CDR3 in amino acids: CASSIGLAGGVDEQFF. The CDR3, as DNA: TGTGCCAGCAGCATCGGACTAGCGGGGGGCGTCGATGAGCAGTTCTTC.

This chain uses TRBV5-1 with TRBJ2-1; D unresolved. Trimming removed 1 base from V and 1 base from J, with 12 bases in between. Germline assignment: CDR1 SGHRS and CDR2 YFSETQ. The CDR3 is made up of 16 amino acids. The CDR3 loop reads CASSLTGQVSYNEQFF. CDR3 nucleotides: TGCGCCAGCAGCTTGACCGGCCAGGTATCCTACAATGAGCAGTTCTTC.

The rearrangement joins TRBV7-2 to TRBJ2-3, with 11 nucleotides matching TRBD2. The trim removed 5 bases at V and 2 bases at J, leaving 3 bases unmatched. Germline V CDR1 and CDR2: SGHTA, FQGNSA. The CDR3 loop spans 15 amino acids. This chain's CDR3 is CASSRTSGYTDTQYF. CDR3 DNA sequence: TGTGCCAGCAGCCGGACTAGCGGGTACACAGATACGCAGTATTTT.

The chain combines TRBV14 with TRBJ2-4; possibly TRBD1 for D (5 bases). V dropped 1 base and J dropped 10 bases, with 17 bases sitting between them. The CDR3 covers 15 residues. Per germline, CDR1 SGHDN and CDR2 FVKESK. The CDR3 DNA reads TGTGCCAGCAGCCAAGTAGGGGCAGGGCTGAGGATTCAGTACTTC. This gives the protein CASSQVGAGLRIQYF.

The V and J genes are TRBV2 and TRBJ2-7, with D possibly matching TRBD2 (6 bases). V was trimmed by 6 bases and J by 3 bases, leaving 9 bases between them. CDR3 length equals 12 residues. Germline V CDR1 and CDR2: SNHLY, FYNNEI. CDR3 residues: CASRAGGYEQYF. As DNA, the CDR3 is TGTGCCAGCAGAGCCGGGGGCTACGAGCAGTACTTC.

The chain carries TRBV4-2 and TRBJ2-7; D unclear. The CDR3 runs to 13 residues. Germline V lookup: CDR1 LGHNA, CDR2 YNFKEQ. Deletions cut 0 bases from V and 4 bases from J, with 7 bases between. The CDR3 loop is CASSQDRRYEQYF. The CDR3 DNA reads TGTGCCAGCAGCCAAGATCGTAGGTACGAGCAGTACTTC.

The chain uses TRBV4-2 and TRBJ1-1; 11 nucleotides line up with TRBD1. The CDR3 contains 15 residues. Germline trimming cut 3 bases from V and 5 bases from J; bases unmatched to any gene: 5. Per germline, CDR1 LGHNA and CDR2 YNFKEQ. In DNA form, the CDR3 reads TGTGCCAGCAGCCAGCCGGACAGGGGGCTTACTGAAGCTTTCTTT. Translating it yields CASSQPDRGLTEAFF.

V gene TRBV12-3 or TRBV12-4 combines with J gene TRBJ1-2; TRBD1 matches at 7 bases. The CDR3 has 13 amino acids. Trimming took 4 bases from V and 4 from J; bases not matched to a gene: 3. CDR3 sequence (DNA): TGTGCCAGCAGTTCCCAGGGGGTCTATGGCTACACCTTC. It translates to CASSSQGVYGYTF.

The chain employs TRBV6-5 and TRBJ2-2; D perhaps matches TRBD1 (7 bases). The CDR3 loop spans 17 amino acids. The ends were cut back, 0 bases at V and 2 bases at J, with 13 bases in the middle. CDR1 MNHEY and CDR2 SVGAGI come from the germline V gene. DNA of the CDR3: TGTGCCAGCAGTTACTCCGGTGGAGGGGGCAACACCGGGGAGCTGTTTTTT. This codes for CASSYSGGGGNTGELFF.

This chain uses TRBV5-4 with TRBJ2-5; 9 bases match TRBD2. The V gene's germline CDR1 is SGHNT and CDR2 YYREEE (reference sequence). J was trimmed by 9 bases and V by 1 base; bases with no gene match: 7. The CDR3 runs 14 residues. The CDR3 DNA is TGTGCCAGCAGCTTGATAGCGGGAGCGGCGGCCCAGTACTTC. It specifies CASSLIAGAAAQYF. The full variable domain, rest sourced from reference TRBV5-4 and TRBJ2-5, is ETGVTQSPTHLIKTRGQQVTLRCSSQSGHNTVSWYQQALGQGPQFIFQYYREEENGRGNFPPRFSGLQFPNYSSELNVNALELDDSALYLCASSLIAGAAAQYFGPGTRLLVL.

The rearrangement uses TRBV5-1 and TRBJ2-2; D is undetermined. The V gene lost 5 bases and the J gene lost 4 bases, with 9 bases spanning the gap. The CDR3 is 13 amino acids. Germline V gene data show CDR1 as SGHRS and CDR2 as YFSETQ. This CDR3 is CASRPEPTGELFF. Here the CDR3 DNA reads TGCGCCAGCAGGCCAGAGCCCACCGGGGAGCTGTTTTTT.